Listed below are T cell receptor beta chains from one sample, sequenced in a study of monozygotic twins with inflammatory bowel disease. TCRdb processed the 5' RACE reads again and assigns one entry to each CDR3 protein, with no DNA. This sample contains more than 300,000 distinct CDR3 sequences. Sequences were obtained from blood. All receptors derive from a human donor with ulcerative colitis or Crohn's disease, or a healthy co-twin of an affected twin (not recorded which). Both conserved end residues are part of each CDR3. Each record gives: CDR3 length, J gene, V gene, CDR3 protein.

16,TRBJ2-3,TRBV5-1,CASNSVAGGPADTQYF
14,TRBJ2-7,TRBV2,CASRDVLGAHEQYF
16,TRBJ2-1,TRBV25-1,CASSDLAGGPYNEQFF
15,TRBJ1-6,TRBV12-3/TRBV12-4,CASSFGQPNNSPLHF
18,TRBJ2-2,TRBV5-1,CASSPGTSGGPGTGELFF
14,TRBJ2-5,TRBV5-1,CASSLGRRGETQYF
19,TRBJ1-1,TRBV7-6,CASSLVVTGTGSINTEAFF
15,TRBJ2-5,TRBV4-1,CASSPLSGGGETQYF
16,TRBJ1-5,TRBV4-2,CASSQDRTGVDQPQHF
14,TRBJ2-1,TRBV4-3,CASSQDLEGNEQFF
17,TRBJ2-1,TRBV5-6,CASSLGPRGARDNEQFF